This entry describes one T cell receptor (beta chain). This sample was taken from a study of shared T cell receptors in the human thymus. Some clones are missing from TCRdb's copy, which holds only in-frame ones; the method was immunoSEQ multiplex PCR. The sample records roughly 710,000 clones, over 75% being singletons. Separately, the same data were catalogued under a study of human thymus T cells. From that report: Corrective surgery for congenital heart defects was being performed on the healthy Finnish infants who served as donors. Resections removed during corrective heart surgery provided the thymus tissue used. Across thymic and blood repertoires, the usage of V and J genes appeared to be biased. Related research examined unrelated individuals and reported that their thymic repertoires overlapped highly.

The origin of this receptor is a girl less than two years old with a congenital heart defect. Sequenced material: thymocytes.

In nucleotides, the CDR3 is TGTGCCAGCAGTGAATGGACAGGCCGCACAGATACGCAGTATTTT. As protein: CASSEWTGRTDTQYF. The V and J genes are TRBV25-1 and TRBJ2-3; 7 nucleotides align to TRBD1. The ends lost 1 base at V and 1 base at J; junction bases unmatched: 2. CDR1 is MGHDK, CDR2 SYGVNS, per germline. This CDR3 is built from 15 residues.